The 6 T cell receptor beta chains reported below all come from one sample, sequenced in a study of regulatory T cells in long-lasting Graves disease. Arm-PCR with iRepertoire HTBI primers amplified the CDR3 regions for these TCR beta libraries. TCRdb passed the multiplex PCR reads through MiXCR, listing each CDR3 protein once. The sample gives approximately 400,000 distinct CDR3 sequences, 23% of which show up once; about 29% is in the top ten. The time point denotes: persistent/refractory GD, antithyroid drugs over 5 years with positive TRAb. With RNA extracted from PBMCs as input, the TCR library was made. Specimen: peripheral blood mononuclear cells (PBMCs), collected when the disease was refractory, from a patient treated with antithyroid drugs. The source of these receptors is a woman aged 40 to 49 with Graves disease.

This clonotype was observed many times. The rearrangement uses TRBV29-1 and TRBJ1-1, with TRBD1 identical over 8 bases. Looked up from germline, CDR1 is SQVTM and CDR2 is ANQGSEA. The CDR3 spans 13 residues. The V gene end was trimmed by 7 bases and the J gene end by 5 bases; junction bases not matched to a gene: 9. For the CDR3, the DNA is TGCAGCGGCCGGACAGGGTTCGCGACTGAAGCTTTCTTT. Translating gives CSGRTGFATEAFF.

The chain uses TRBV19 and TRBJ2-2; D might be TRBD2 (6 bases). Looked up from germline, CDR1 is LNHDA and CDR2 is SQIVND (reference sequence). The CDR3 extends over 16 amino acids. The V gene lost 5 bases and the J gene lost 3 bases, with 16 bases spanning the gap. The CDR3 nucleotides read TGTGCCAGTAGTGCCGTATTTTCGGGGGACACCGGGGAGCTGTTTTTT. This sequence encodes CASSAVFSGDTGELFF.

The chain employs TRBV5-6 and TRBJ2-5, with D unresolved. Germline loops: CDR1 SGHDT, CDR2 YYEEEE. The CDR3 is made up of 14 amino acids. Trimming stripped 2 bases from V and 5 bases from J, with 13 bases between. CDR3 coding DNA: TGTGCCAGCAGCTTCCCATCGGAGTTGGAGACCCAGTACTTC. Residues: CASSFPSELETQYF.

This clonotype was seen ten or more times. The chain combines TRBV28 with TRBJ2-7, with D hard to call. The V end lost 5 bases, the J end lost 6 bases, and 17 bases lay between the germline ends. Germline V gene data show CDR1 as MDHEN and CDR2 as SYDVKM. There are 14 residues in the CDR3. The CDR3 reads CASSLPRFMAEQYF. In nucleotides, the CDR3 is TGTGCCAGCAGTCTTCCCCGGTTTATGGCCGAGCAGTACTTC.

The chain recombines TRBV7-6 with TRBJ2-4; D possibly uses TRBD1 or TRBD2 (5 bases each). CDR3 length: 16 residues. Per the germline V gene, CDR1 is SGHVS and CDR2 is FNYEAQ. Trimming removed 1 base at V and 0 bases at J, with 10 bases between. The CDR3 DNA reads as TGTGCCAGCAGCTTAGGAGGGGTCTCAGCCAAAAACATTCAGTACTTC. Translating it yields CASSLGGVSAKNIQYF.

This clonotype has ten or more counts. The rearrangement joins TRBV27 to TRBJ1-2, with D possibly TRBD1 on 6 matching bases. The length of the CDR3 is 14 residues. V was cut by 5 bases and J by 7 bases, with 17 bases left in between. Looked up from germline, CDR1 is MNHEY and CDR2 is SMNVEV (reference sequence). The CDR3 loop reads CASSADRNWSGYTF. The DNA for the CDR3 is TGTGCCAGCAGTGCCGACAGGAATTGGAGTGGCTACACCTTC.